This T cell receptor (beta chain) stems from a study of T cell responses to AZD1222 COVID-19 vaccine. For the study at large: Second-dose schedules of about 4 or about 12 weeks were combined.

The assay was immunoSEQ multiplex PCR, and TCRdb's table has in-frame clones only and misses some. The sample contains 140,000 to 150,000 clones, more than 70% of which appear only once. CDR1 is SGHRS, CDR2 YFSETQ, per germline. Between the trimmed V and J ends, which lost 0 bases and 7 bases, there was a span of 11 bases. The CDR3 runs to 14 residues. Comments on this clone: Its antigen is unknown.

Study conclusions and caveats: CD4 TCRs covered the whole spike, strongest at regions 160-218 and 743-854. Seropositive at baseline were only a handful of AZD1222 recipients. Clonal diversity was possibly underestimated; the donors were predominantly white British and more often female.

The sequencing here drew on peripheral blood, taken on day 0 of AZD1222 vaccination. This chain links TRBV5-1 with TRBJ2-4; D ambiguous. The clonotype was recovered from an adult in good health. CDR3 amino acids: CASSLGAVGNIQYF. CDR3 coding DNA: TGCGCCAGCAGCTTGGGCGCAGTTGGGAACATTCAGTACTTC.